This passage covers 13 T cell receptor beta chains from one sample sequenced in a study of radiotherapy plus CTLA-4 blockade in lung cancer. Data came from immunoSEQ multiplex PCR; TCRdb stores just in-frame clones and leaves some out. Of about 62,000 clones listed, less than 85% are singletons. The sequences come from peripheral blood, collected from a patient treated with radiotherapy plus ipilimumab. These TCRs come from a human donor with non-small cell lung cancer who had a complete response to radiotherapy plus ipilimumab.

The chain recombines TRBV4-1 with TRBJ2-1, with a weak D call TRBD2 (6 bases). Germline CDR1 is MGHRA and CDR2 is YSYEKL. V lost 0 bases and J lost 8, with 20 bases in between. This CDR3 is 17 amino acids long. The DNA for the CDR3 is TGCGCCAGCAGCCAAGAGCAGGGACTGCCCGTTGGGGATGAGCAGTTCTTC. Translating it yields CASSQEQGLPVGDEQFF.

The CDR3 DNA is TGTGCCAGCAGCCAAGAGGGAGGGAGGGCCGACAATGAGCAGTTCTTC. Translation gives CASSQEGGRADNEQFF. The chain is built from TRBV4-2 and TRBJ2-1; TRBD2 aligns across 7 bases. The J segment lost 5 bases and the V segment lost 0 bases, leaving 7 bases of the junction unmatched. Germline CDR1 and CDR2: LGHNA and YNFKEQ. CDR3 length: 16 amino acids.

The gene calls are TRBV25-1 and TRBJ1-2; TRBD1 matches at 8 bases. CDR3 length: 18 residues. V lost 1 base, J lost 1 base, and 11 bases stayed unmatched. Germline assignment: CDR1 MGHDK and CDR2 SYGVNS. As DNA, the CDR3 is TGTGCCAGCAGTGAATCAGGGACAGGAGGTGGACTTAACTATGGCTACACCTTC. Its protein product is CASSESGTGGGLNYGYTF.

Here the CDR3 DNA reads TGTGCCAGCAGCCCGACAGGGGTAATATATTCACCCCTCCACTTT. This gives the protein CASSPTGVIYSPLHF. The chain has TRBV7-2 and TRBJ1-6, with TRBD1 identical over 8 bases. CDR1 and CDR2 (germline): SGHTA, FQGNSA. The CDR3 extends over 15 amino acids. V was clipped by 5 bases and J by 8 bases; unmatched bases: 8.

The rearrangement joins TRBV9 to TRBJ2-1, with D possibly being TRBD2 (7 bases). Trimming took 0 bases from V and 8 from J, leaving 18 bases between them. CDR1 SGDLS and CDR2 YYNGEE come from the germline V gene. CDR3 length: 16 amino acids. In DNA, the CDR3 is TGTGCCAGCAGCGTAGGGACACTCTGGGGGGGCGATGAGCAGTTCTTC. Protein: CASSVGTLWGGDEQFF.

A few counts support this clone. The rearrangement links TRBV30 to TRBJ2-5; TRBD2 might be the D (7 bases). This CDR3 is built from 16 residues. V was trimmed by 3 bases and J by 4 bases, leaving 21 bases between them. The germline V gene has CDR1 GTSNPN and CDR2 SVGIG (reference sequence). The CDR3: CAWSRRGGGYRETQYF. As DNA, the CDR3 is TGTGCCTGGAGCCGACGAGGGGGGGGATATCGAGAGACCCAGTACTTC.

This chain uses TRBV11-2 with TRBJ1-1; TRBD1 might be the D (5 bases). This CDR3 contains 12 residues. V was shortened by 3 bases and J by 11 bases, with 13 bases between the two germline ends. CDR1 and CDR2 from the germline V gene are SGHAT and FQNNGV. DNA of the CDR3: TGTGCCAGCAGCTTCGGCAGTCCAGGGGCTTTCTTT. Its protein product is CASSFGSPGAFF.

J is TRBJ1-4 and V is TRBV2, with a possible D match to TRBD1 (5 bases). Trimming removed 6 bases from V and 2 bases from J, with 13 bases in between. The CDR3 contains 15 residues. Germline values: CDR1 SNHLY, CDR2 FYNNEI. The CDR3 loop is CASSFQGSTNEKLFF. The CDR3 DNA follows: TGTGCCAGCAGCTTCCAGGGTTCTACTAATGAAAAACTGTTTTTT.

The CDR3 here is CASSTDRVGTQYF. The CDR3, as DNA: TGTGCCAGTAGTACGGACAGGGTGGGGACCCAGTACTTC. This sequence joins TRBV19 and TRBJ2-5; 8 bases agree with TRBD1. V lost 4 bases to trimming and J lost 7 bases; unmatched junction nucleotides: 5. Germline V gene lookup returns CDR1 LNHDA and CDR2 SQIVND (reference sequence). The CDR3 contains 13 residues. Supplemented by reference TRBV19 and TRBJ2-5, the full variable domain reads DGGITQSPKYLFRKEGQNVTLSCEQNLNHDAMYWYRQDPGQGLRLIYYSQIVNDFQKGDIAEGYSVSREKKESFPLTVTSAQKNPTAFYLCASSTDRVGTQYFGPGTRLLVL.

In DNA, the CDR3 is TGTGCCAGCAGCCAAGGACAGGGGGTCTATGGCTACACCTTC. It yields the protein CASSQGQGVYGYTF. The chain recombines TRBV6-5 with TRBJ1-2; 10 nucleotides align to TRBD1. This CDR3 spans 14 amino acids. V lost 6 bases to trimming and J lost 4 bases; unmatched junction nucleotides: 5. Germline V gene lookup returns CDR1 MNHEY and CDR2 SVGAGI.

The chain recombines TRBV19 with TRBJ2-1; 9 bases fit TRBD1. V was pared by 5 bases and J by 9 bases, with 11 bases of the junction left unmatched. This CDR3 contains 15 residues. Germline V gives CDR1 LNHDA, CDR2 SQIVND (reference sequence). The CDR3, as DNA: TGTGCCAGTAGTGAGGGACAGGGAGAAGTGAGTGAGCAGTTCTTC. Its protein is CASSEGQGEVSEQFF.

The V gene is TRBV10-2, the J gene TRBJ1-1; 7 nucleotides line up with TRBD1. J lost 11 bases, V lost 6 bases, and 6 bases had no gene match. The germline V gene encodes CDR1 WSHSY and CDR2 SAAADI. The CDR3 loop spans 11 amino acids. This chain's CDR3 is CASRLQGSAFF. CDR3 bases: TGCGCCAGCAGACTACAGGGGAGCGCTTTCTTT.

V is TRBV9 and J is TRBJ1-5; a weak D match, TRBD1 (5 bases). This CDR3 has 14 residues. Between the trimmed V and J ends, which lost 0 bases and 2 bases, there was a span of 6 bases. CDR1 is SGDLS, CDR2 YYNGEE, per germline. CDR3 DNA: TGTGCCAGCAGCGTAGAAGGGGGCAATCAGCCCCAGCATTTT. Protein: CASSVEGGNQPQHF.